The next 15 T cell receptor beta chains were all read from a single sample in a study of blood T cell repertoires in COVID-19. The data were produced by immunoSEQ multiplex PCR, yet TCRdb's version contains in-frame clones alone and is incomplete. The sample carries over 120,000 clones, about 80% recorded once. Sequenced input: peripheral blood. The origin of the receptors is a man aged 65 to 85 who had recovered from COVID-19.

This clone has more than one count but fewer than ten. CDR3 nucleotide sequence: TGTGCCAGCAGCAAATTCCCCTGCTCGGGAAACCAAGAGACCCAGTACTTC. Protein product: CASSKFPCSGNQETQYF. J is TRBJ2-5 and V is TRBV21-1; TRBD2, the D gene given by the table, was not confirmed from the DNA. TRBV21-1 is a pseudogene. The CDR3 length is 17 residues.

This clone was detected many times. The rearrangement links TRBV12-3 or TRBV12-4 to TRBJ2-1; tentative D call: TRBD2 (6 bases). Trimming stripped 5 bases from V and 8 bases from J, with 13 bases between. The CDR3 covers 13 residues. CDR3 in amino acids: CASSQSTSYEQFF. In nucleotides, the CDR3 is TGTGCCAGCAGTCAAAGTACTAGCTATGAGCAGTTCTTC.

The chain combines TRBV19 with TRBJ2-7, with TRBD2 as a possible D gene (5 bases). Trimming took 3 bases from V and 0 from J, leaving 12 bases between them. There are 15 residues in the CDR3. The germline gives CDR1 LNHDA, CDR2 SQIVND (reference sequence). CDR3 DNA: TGTGCCAGTAGTATTTCCGGACTGAGCTCCTACGAGCAGTACTTC. This translates into CASSISGLSSYEQYF.

This chain uses TRBV5-1 with TRBJ1-1; 8 bases are a match to TRBD1. The V and J ends lost 4 bases and 2 bases, in that order; junction bases with no gene match: 1. This CDR3 comprises 13 residues. CDR1 SGHRS and CDR2 YFSETQ come from the germline V gene. CDR3 sequence: CASSAGGNTEAFF. The CDR3 coding sequence is TGCGCCAGCAGCGCAGGGGGCAACACTGAAGCTTTCTTT.

The chain joins TRBV14 to TRBJ1-1, with TRBD1 as a possible D gene (6 bases). The CDR3 length is 17 residues. The V gene's germline CDR1 is SGHDN and CDR2 FVKESK. Trimming stripped 2 bases from V and 5 bases from J, with 21 bases between. The CDR3 sequence is CASSQSPSGAWWTEAFF. The CDR3 DNA sequence: TGTGCCAGCAGCCAATCGCCGTCAGGGGCCTGGTGGACTGAAGCTTTCTTT.

V gene TRBV7-8 combines with J gene TRBJ2-5; TRBD2 matches 11 bases. This CDR3 spans 15 amino acids. Germline loops: CDR1 SGHVS, CDR2 FQNEAQ. V shed 5 bases, J shed 5 bases, and the junction held 7 bases outside the gene matches. The CDR3 DNA is TGTGCCAGCAGCCCCGAACCTAGCGGGGGGGAGACCCAGTACTTC. Translation gives CASSPEPSGGETQYF.

J is TRBJ2-3 and V is TRBV27, with TRBD1 as a possible D gene (5 bases). V was trimmed by 4 bases and J by 2 bases, leaving 10 bases between them. The CDR3 sequence is 14 residues long. Germline V gives CDR1 MNHEY, CDR2 SMNVEV (reference sequence). CDR3 bases: TGTGCCAGCAGTTCTTCAGGGTACACAGATACGCAGTATTTT. It is translated as CASSSSGYTDTQYF.

At least ten counts were recorded for this clone. V usage is TRBV19 and J usage is TRBJ2-7; no definite D call. CDR1 and CDR2 (germline): LNHDA, SQIVND (reference sequence). V dropped 1 base and J dropped 2 bases, with 15 bases sitting between them. This CDR3 has 16 amino acids. The CDR3 DNA reads as TGTGCCAGTAGTATAGTGGCAGCGAACAACCCCTACGAGCAGTACTTC. Its translation: CASSIVAANNPYEQYF. The variable domain in full, with the rest retrieved from reference TRBV19 and TRBJ2-7, is DGGITQSPKYLFRKEGQNVTLSCEQNLNHDAMYWYRQDPGQGLRLIYYSQIVNDFQKGDIAEGYSVSREKKESFPLTVTSAQKNPTAFYLCASSIVAANNPYEQYFGPGTRLTVT.

This clone was picked up one time. The genes are TRBV27 and TRBJ2-7, with 9 nucleotides matching TRBD2. Trimming removed 8 bases from V and 2 bases from J; junction bases left unmatched: 7. Germline assignment: CDR1 MNHEY and CDR2 SMNVEV (reference sequence). This CDR3 has 14 residues. CDR3 protein: CASGLAGSTYEQYF. The DNA of the CDR3 is TGTGCCAGCGGGCTAGCGGGATCCACCTACGAGCAGTACTTC.

This rearrangement joins TRBV3-1 (or the pseudogene TRBV3-2) to TRBJ2-2; no clear D gene. The CDR3 covers 19 residues. V was trimmed by 0 bases and J by 0 bases, leaving 17 bases between them. The germline V gene has CDR1 LGHDT and CDR2 YNNKEL (reference sequence). CDR3: CASSQDLSWATTNTGELFF. CDR3 coding DNA: TGTGCCAGCAGCCAAGATCTTAGTTGGGCGACAACGAACACCGGGGAGCTGTTTTTT.

The table lists this clone with a count of one. The V gene is TRBV19, the J gene TRBJ1-2, with 9 bases that match TRBD1. The CDR3 is made up of 14 amino acids. The junction had 6 bases not matched to a gene; V was cut back by 7 bases and J by 3 bases. The V gene's germline CDR1 is LNHDA and CDR2 SQIVND (reference sequence). The CDR3 DNA reads as TGTGCCAGTATCGGGACAGGGAGGGACTATGGCTACACCTTC. Its translation: CASIGTGRDYGYTF.

The genes are TRBV12-5 and TRBJ2-3; D is unclear. This CDR3 comprises 14 residues. Trimming pared 2 bases from V and 4 bases from J, leaving 10 bases between. CDR1 is LGHNT, CDR2 FRNRAP, per germline. CDR3 sequence (DNA): TGTGCTAGTGGTTTGACGCTCCGGGCAGATACGCAGTATTTT. It yields the protein CASGLTLRADTQYF.

This sequence joins TRBV9 and TRBJ2-5; 9 bases are shared with TRBD2. In germline, CDR1 is SGDLS, CDR2 YYNGEE. The CDR3 runs to 15 residues. With V trimmed by 2 bases and J by 5 bases, 7 bases remained unmatched. CDR3 protein: CASSVTSGGRETQYF. CDR3 nucleotide sequence: TGTGCCAGCAGCGTGACTAGCGGAGGGCGGGAGACCCAGTACTTC. Supplemented by reference TRBV9 and TRBJ2-5, the full variable domain reads DSGVTQTPKHLITATGQRVTLRCSPRSGDLSVYWYQQSLDQGLQFLIQYYNGEERAKGNILERFSAQQFPDLHSELNLSSLELGDSALYFCASSVTSGGRETQYFGPGTRLLVL.

The chain uses TRBV5-6 and TRBJ1-3; D is unclear. V shed 2 bases and J shed 2 bases, with 8 bases lying between them. Germline lookup yields CDR1 SGHDT and CDR2 YYEEEE. The CDR3 extends over 14 amino acids. CDR3 DNA sequence: TGTGCCAGCAGCTTACGAGGGCCTGGAAACACCATATATTTT. This encodes CASSLRGPGNTIYF.

This chain joins TRBV27 and TRBJ2-7, with D tentatively TRBD2 (5 bases). Germline V gives CDR1 MNHEY, CDR2 SMNVEV (reference sequence). V dropped 0 bases and J dropped 1 base, with 16 bases sitting between them. The CDR3 consists of 17 residues. The CDR3 here is CASSLSGLLRESYEQYF. CDR3 bases: TGTGCCAGCAGTTTATCTGGTTTGCTGAGGGAATCCTACGAGCAGTACTTC.